The 18 T cell receptor beta chains below come from one sample, sequenced in a study of OX40 agonist ivuxolimab in advanced cancers. Libraries were built with the immunoSEQ multiplex PCR assay. TCRdb carries this immuneACCESS record with in-frame sequences only. Its versions omit some clonotypes, under half of them owing to an unresolved V gene in the studies checked, with the rest unexplained. The sample yields tens of thousands of clones; approximately 88% were counted once. Around 4.3% of the sample lies in the top ten. The sample here was CD4+ or CD8+ T cells sorted from blood, taken in a trial of the OX40 agonist ivuxolimab. The receptor set was obtained from an adult with an advanced solid tumor such as melanoma, head and neck, liver or kidney cancer.

CDR3 sequence reads: CASSPRLADYTDTQYF. The CDR3 bases are TGTGCCAGCTCACCACGACTAGCCGATTACACAGATACGCAGTATTTT. This sequence joins TRBV18 and TRBJ2-3; 7 bases are shared with TRBD2. The CDR3 spans 16 residues. CDR1 is KGHSH and CDR2 is LQKENI in the germline V gene. Unmatched junction bases numbered 6, after V lost 1 base and J lost 2 bases. The variable domain in full, completed from reference TRBV18 and TRBJ2-3, reads NAGVMQNPRHLVRRRGQEARLRCSPMKGHSHVYWYRQLPEEGLKFMVYLQKENIIDESGMPKERFSAEFPKEGPSILRIQQVVRGDSAAYFCASSPRLADYTDTQYFGPGTRLTVL.

This chain uses TRBV28 with TRBJ2-1; possibly TRBD1 or TRBD2 for D (5 bases each). Trimming cost V 5 bases and J 7 bases, with 27 bases left between them. Germline lookup yields CDR1 MDHEN and CDR2 SYDVKM. This CDR3 region has 18 residues. The DNA for the CDR3 is TGTGCCAGCAGTCCCCGTGGCAGGGCTTCGGGGCTCTGGAATGAGCAGTTCTTC. Amino acid sequence: CASSPRGRASGLWNEQFF.

By proportion, this clone is medium-sized. The rearrangement links TRBV6-1 to TRBJ2-7; D is possibly TRBD1 (6 bases). Germline values: CDR1 MNHNS, CDR2 SASEGT. CDR3 size: 13 residues. The ends were cut back, 2 bases at V and 6 bases at J, with 11 bases in the middle. The CDR3 coding sequence is TGTGCCAGCAGTGAATTTGGGGGCGGCGAGCAGTACTTC. Its protein is CASSEFGGGEQYF.

The genes are TRBV25-1 and TRBJ1-2; TRBD1 matches 7 bases. Germline trimming cut 6 bases from V and 2 bases from J; bases unmatched to any gene: 6. CDR3 size: 14 residues. Germline V gives CDR1 MGHDK, CDR2 SYGVNS. Written as DNA, the CDR3 is TGTGCCAGCAGACAGACAGGGTCGAACTATGGCTACACCTTC. This sequence encodes CASRQTGSNYGYTF.

The chain has TRBV5-7 and TRBJ1-5; D is undetermined. TRBV5-7 is flagged as an ORF with uncertain function. This CDR3 region has 17 residues. With 0 bases removed from V and 1 base from J, the gap between germline ends came to 14 bases. In DNA form, the CDR3 reads TGTGCCAGCAGCTTGGCCTTTTGGCACTTCAGCAATCAGCCCCAGCATTTT. The encoded protein is CASSLAFWHFSNQPQHF.

This chain joins TRBV7-2 and TRBJ2-5; D is perhaps TRBD2 (5 bases). With 0 bases removed from V and 5 bases from J, the gap between germline ends came to 7 bases. Germline V gives CDR1 SGHTA, CDR2 FQGNSA. This CDR3 is 13 amino acids long. The CDR3: CASSLAGSETQYF. The CDR3, as DNA: TGTGCCAGCAGCTTAGCAGGGAGTGAGACCCAGTACTTC.

The sample holds a few counts of this clone. The chain recombines TRBV1 with TRBJ2-4; the D call in the table, TRBD1, was not verified against the DNA. TRBV1 is recorded as a pseudogene. The CDR3 sequence is 13 residues long. The CDR3: CTSSQGQGNIQYF. CDR3 nucleotides: TGCACCAGCAGCCAAGGACAGGGGAACATTCAGTACTTC.

The rearrangement links TRBV5-4 to TRBJ1-4; 7 bases fit TRBD1. The CDR3 contains 14 residues. Losses at the gene ends were 3 bases for V and 5 bases for J; bases not matched to a gene: 4. CDR1 and CDR2 (germline): SGHNT, YYREEE (reference sequence). The chain's CDR3 is CASSSGTENEKLFF. Written as DNA, the CDR3 is TGTGCCAGCAGCTCCGGGACAGAGAATGAAAAACTGTTTTTT.

This chain links TRBV29-1 with TRBJ2-1; 9 bases line up with TRBD2. The CDR3 has 17 residues. CDR1 and CDR2 (germline): SQVTM, ANQGSEA. The V and J ends lost 5 bases and 6 bases, in that order; junction bases with no gene match: 17. The CDR3: CSVTPMVSGRSGNEQFF. The CDR3 DNA sequence: TGCAGCGTTACCCCGATGGTTAGCGGGAGATCTGGCAATGAGCAGTTCTTC.

The chain uses TRBV28 and TRBJ2-7; D perhaps matches TRBD1 (5 bases). In germline, CDR1 is MDHEN, CDR2 SYDVKM. The CDR3 sequence is 11 residues long. The V end was cut by 6 bases, the J end by 8 bases, with 11 bases between. CDR3 protein: CASSPDRKQYF. The CDR3 nucleotides read TGTGCCAGCAGCCCCGACAGAAAGCAGTACTTC.

In DNA form, the CDR3 reads TGTGCCAGCAGCGTAGGGTGGACGGCTCCTAACTATGGCTACACCTTC. Protein sequence: CASSVGWTAPNYGYTF. V gene TRBV9 combines with J gene TRBJ1-2; no definite D call. Germline-derived CDR1 and CDR2 are SGDLS and YYNGEE. The CDR3 has 16 amino acids. The V end was cut by 0 bases, the J end by 0 bases, with 12 bases between. The full variable domain, its missing parts supplied by reference TRBV9 and TRBJ1-2, is DSGVTQTPKHLITATGQRVTLRCSPRSGDLSVYWYQQSLDQGLQFLIQYYNGEERAKGNILERFSAQQFPDLHSELNLSSLELGDSALYFCASSVGWTAPNYGYTFGSGTRLTVV.

This clone was counted once. The J gene is TRBJ1-2, the V gene TRBV6-1; TRBD1 agrees at 7 bases. The CDR3 loop spans 15 amino acids. With V trimmed by 2 bases and J by 1 base, 4 bases remained unmatched. Germline assignment: CDR1 MNHNS and CDR2 SASEGT. Written as DNA, the CDR3 is TGTGCCAGCAGTGAATTTGGACAGGATAACTATGGCTACACCTTC. Translation: CASSEFGQDNYGYTF.

The rearrangement links TRBV6-1 to TRBJ1-3; no clear D. With 3 bases removed from V and 0 bases from J, the gap between germline ends came to 15 bases. This CDR3 comprises 17 residues. Germline CDR1 MNHNS, CDR2 SASEGT. CDR3 DNA sequence: TGTGCCAGCAGTGATTATACGTGGCACCCCTCTGGAAACACCATATATTTT. Translating gives CASSDYTWHPSGNTIYF.

V usage is TRBV5-1 and J usage is TRBJ2-5; either TRBD1 or TRBD2 may fit D (5 bases each). The CDR3 has 15 amino acids. The germline gives CDR1 SGHRS, CDR2 YFSETQ. The germline V and J ends were trimmed by 6 bases and 2 bases, with 17 bases remaining between them. The CDR3 loop is CASTPFGAPQETQYF. CDR3 sequence (DNA): TGCGCCAGCACCCCCTTCGGGGCGCCTCAAGAGACCCAGTACTTC.

The chain combines TRBV7-2 with TRBJ2-7; tentatively, D is TRBD1 (6 bases). This CDR3 contains 19 residues. The germline gives CDR1 SGHTA, CDR2 FQGNSA. Between the trimmed V and J ends, which lost 2 bases and 9 bases, there was a span of 32 bases. The CDR3 DNA reads as TGTGCCAGCAGCTTATCTCTAGTGGTCAAGGCAGGGGTGCAAGGGGGGCAGTACTTC. It encodes CASSLSLVVKAGVQGGQYF.

This clone was recorded once. Here the CDR3 reads CASSLGTMNYNEQFF. CDR3 in DNA: TGTGCCAGCAGCTTAGGGACAATGAACTACAATGAGCAGTTCTTC. The rearrangement joins TRBV7-8 to TRBJ2-1; a possible D gene is TRBD1 (5 bases). The CDR3 is 15 residues long. CDR1 and CDR2 from the germline V gene are SGHVS and FQNEAQ. V shed 1 base and J shed 3 bases, with 10 bases lying between them.

V and J are TRBV6-1 and TRBJ2-7; D is ambiguous. There are 12 residues in the CDR3. Per the germline V gene, CDR1 is MNHNS and CDR2 is SASEGT. V was pared by 2 bases and J by 7 bases, with 9 bases between. Written as DNA, the CDR3 is TGTGCCAGCAGTGAAACACGGTGGGAGCAGTACTTC. Translated, it gives CASSETRWEQYF.

The chain uses TRBV15 and TRBJ2-3; D is perhaps TRBD2 (5 bases). Between the trimmed V and J ends, which lost 0 bases and 4 bases, there was a span of 8 bases. This CDR3 has 14 residues. CDR1 is LNHNV, CDR2 YYDKDF, per germline (reference sequence). The CDR3 protein is CATSRELVADTQYF. Written as DNA, the CDR3 is TGTGCCACCAGCAGAGAACTAGTCGCAGATACGCAGTATTTT.